The rows below give T cell receptor beta chains drawn from one sample of a study of cytomegalovirus exposure and HLA in healthy donors. The method was immunoSEQ multiplex PCR; TCRdb's version includes in-frame clones alone and lacks a portion of them. Among 150,000 to 200,000 clones listed, roughly 70% were seen once. Source material: PBMCs. These receptors were taken from a man between 35 and 55 years old in good health and CMV-seropositive. The conserved cysteine and the conserved F or W are not part of the CDR3 here. Fields, in order: V gene, D gene, J gene, CDR3 protein. A D gene is named only where the DNA matches it firmly.

v_gene: TRBV7-9; d_gene: .; j_gene: TRBJ1-1; CDR3aa: ASSLPDRRLQAF
v_gene: TRBV6-5; d_gene: .; j_gene: TRBJ1-2; CDR3aa: ASSSLGANYGYT
v_gene: TRBV4-3; d_gene: TRBD1; j_gene: TRBJ1-1; CDR3aa: ASSSRTGDYVGTEAF
v_gene: TRBV11-2; d_gene: TRBD1; j_gene: TRBJ2-1; CDR3aa: ASSPGDRGASYNEQF
v_gene: TRBV4-3; d_gene: .; j_gene: TRBJ2-7; CDR3aa: ASSQDLASYEQY
v_gene: TRBV5-4; d_gene: TRBD1; j_gene: TRBJ2-7; CDR3aa: ASSLRARGTYEQY
v_gene: TRBV9; d_gene: .; j_gene: TRBJ1-1; CDR3aa: ASSVGAGYNTEAF
v_gene: TRBV4-3; d_gene: TRBD1; j_gene: TRBJ1-2; CDR3aa: ASTTDREAYYGYT
v_gene: TRBV19; d_gene: TRBD2; j_gene: TRBJ2-1; CDR3aa: ASSDGLAGGGYEQF
v_gene: TRBV7-6; d_gene: .; j_gene: TRBJ2-3; CDR3aa: ASSLASHSTDTQY
v_gene: TRBV29-1; d_gene: TRBD1; j_gene: TRBJ2-7; CDR3aa: SVGTSRGTGSYEQY
v_gene: TRBV28; d_gene: TRBD1; j_gene: TRBJ1-2; CDR3aa: ATWALGQSYGYT
v_gene: TRBV9; d_gene: TRBD1; j_gene: TRBJ2-1; CDR3aa: ASSAGTGGHNNEQF
v_gene: TRBV11-1; d_gene: .; j_gene: TRBJ1-6; CDR3aa: ASSGAGVYSPLH
v_gene: TRBV5-1; d_gene: TRBD1; j_gene: TRBJ2-7; CDR3aa: ASSGGLGTAFSYEQY
v_gene: TRBV6-6; d_gene: TRBD1; j_gene: TRBJ1-4; CDR3aa: ASSIQDRRKLF
v_gene: TRBV9; d_gene: TRBD2; j_gene: TRBJ2-1; CDR3aa: ASSAGTSGGYNEQF
v_gene: TRBV4-3; d_gene: TRBD1; j_gene: TRBJ1-1; CDR3aa: ASSQARDRDLRAF
v_gene: TRBV6-1; d_gene: .; j_gene: TRBJ1-6; CDR3aa: ASSEDRVVGSNSPLH
v_gene: TRBV29-1; d_gene: .; j_gene: TRBJ2-7; CDR3aa: SVGAANSYEQY
v_gene: TRBV7-2; d_gene: TRBD2; j_gene: TRBJ2-7; CDR3aa: ASSPDGGAREQY
v_gene: TRBV4-3; d_gene: .; j_gene: TRBJ1-6; CDR3aa: ASSHGQLNNSPLH
v_gene: TRBV30; d_gene: .; j_gene: TRBJ1-3; CDR3aa: AWSGGFGNTIY
v_gene: TRBV5-4; d_gene: .; j_gene: TRBJ2-5; CDR3aa: ASSLVPVETQY
v_gene: TRBV4-1; d_gene: TRBD1; j_gene: TRBJ1-1; CDR3aa: ASSSRDRVRENTEAF
v_gene: TRBV7-8; d_gene: .; j_gene: TRBJ2-2; CDR3aa: ASSTGQPNTGELF
v_gene: TRBV5-1; d_gene: TRBD1; j_gene: TRBJ2-2; CDR3aa: ASSFTGVTGELF
v_gene: TRBV11-2; d_gene: TRBD1; j_gene: TRBJ2-7; CDR3aa: ASSTWVDRGSNEQY
v_gene: TRBV5-1; d_gene: TRBD1; j_gene: TRBJ2-1; CDR3aa: ASSPGGTGGLNEQF
v_gene: TRBV9; d_gene: TRBD1; j_gene: TRBJ1-2; CDR3aa: ASSASRGPNYGYT
v_gene: TRBV6-5; d_gene: .; j_gene: TRBJ1-1; CDR3aa: ASGRGSAEAF
v_gene: TRBV5-1; d_gene: .; j_gene: TRBJ1-3; CDR3aa: ASSLDQGWSGNTIY
v_gene: TRBV11-1; d_gene: .; j_gene: TRBJ2-2; CDR3aa: ASVSRTGELF
v_gene: TRBV12-5; d_gene: .; j_gene: TRBJ2-1; CDR3aa: ASGLVGIGSSYNEQF
v_gene: TRBV7-3; d_gene: .; j_gene: TRBJ1-6; CDR3aa: ASSQSPPRDSPLH
v_gene: TRBV5-6; d_gene: TRBD1; j_gene: .; CDR3aa: ASSFSTGQGGGYEQY
v_gene: TRBV9; d_gene: .; j_gene: TRBJ2-1; CDR3aa: ASSVVGVTYNEQF
v_gene: TRBV6-1; d_gene: TRBD1; j_gene: TRBJ1-1; CDR3aa: ASSKQGEYTEAF
v_gene: TRBV2; d_gene: TRBD2; j_gene: TRBJ2-1; CDR3aa: ASVGTSHEQF
v_gene: TRBV27; d_gene: TRBD1; j_gene: TRBJ1-6; CDR3aa: ASSIQPGGRTLH
v_gene: TRBV11-2; d_gene: TRBD1; j_gene: TRBJ2-4; CDR3aa: ASSPGTGASKNIQY
v_gene: TRBV29-1; d_gene: .; j_gene: TRBJ2-4; CDR3aa: SVGTGAKNIQY
v_gene: TRBV15; d_gene: .; j_gene: TRBJ1-4; CDR3aa: ATSRDQGHPIEKLF
v_gene: TRBV27; d_gene: TRBD1; j_gene: TRBJ2-6; CDR3aa: ASSLTGNRYSGANVLT
v_gene: TRBV18; d_gene: .; j_gene: TRBJ2-5; CDR3aa: ASSLSQGGETQY
v_gene: TRBV5-5; d_gene: .; j_gene: TRBJ1-5; CDR3aa: ASSKRGGNQPQH
v_gene: TRBV7-2; d_gene: TRBD1; j_gene: TRBJ1-2; CDR3aa: ASSSRNRDSYGYT